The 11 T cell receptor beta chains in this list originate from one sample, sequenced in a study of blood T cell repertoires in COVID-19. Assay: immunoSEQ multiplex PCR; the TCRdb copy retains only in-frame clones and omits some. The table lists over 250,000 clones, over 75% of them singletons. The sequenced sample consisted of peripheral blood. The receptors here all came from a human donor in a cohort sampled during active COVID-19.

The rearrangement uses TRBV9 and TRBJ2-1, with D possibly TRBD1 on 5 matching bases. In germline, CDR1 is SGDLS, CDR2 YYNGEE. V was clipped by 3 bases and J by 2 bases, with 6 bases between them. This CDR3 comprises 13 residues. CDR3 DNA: TGTGCCAGCAGCGACAGGCCCTACAATGAGCAGTTCTTC. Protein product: CASSDRPYNEQFF.

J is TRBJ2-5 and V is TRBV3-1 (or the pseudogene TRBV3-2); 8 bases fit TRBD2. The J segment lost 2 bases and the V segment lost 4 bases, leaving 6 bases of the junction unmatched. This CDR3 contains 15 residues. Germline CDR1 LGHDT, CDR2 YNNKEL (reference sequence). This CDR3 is CASSPPSGSQETQYF. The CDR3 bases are TGTGCCAGCAGCCCGCCTAGCGGGTCTCAAGAGACCCAGTACTTC.

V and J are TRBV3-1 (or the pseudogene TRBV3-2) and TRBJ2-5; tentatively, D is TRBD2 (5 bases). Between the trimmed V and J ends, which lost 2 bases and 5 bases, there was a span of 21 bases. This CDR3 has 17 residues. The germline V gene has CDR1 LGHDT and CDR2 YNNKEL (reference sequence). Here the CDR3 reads CASSQNPPGGRRETQYF. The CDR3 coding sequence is TGTGCCAGCAGCCAAAATCCTCCGGGCGGAAGGAGGGAGACCCAGTACTTC.

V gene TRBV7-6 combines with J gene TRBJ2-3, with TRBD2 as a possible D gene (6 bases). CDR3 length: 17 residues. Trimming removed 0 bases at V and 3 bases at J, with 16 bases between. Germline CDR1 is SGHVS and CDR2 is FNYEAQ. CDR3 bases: TGTGCCAGCAGCTTAGCCCTACTAACTAGCCCGACAGATACGCAGTATTTT. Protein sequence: CASSLALLTSPTDTQYF.

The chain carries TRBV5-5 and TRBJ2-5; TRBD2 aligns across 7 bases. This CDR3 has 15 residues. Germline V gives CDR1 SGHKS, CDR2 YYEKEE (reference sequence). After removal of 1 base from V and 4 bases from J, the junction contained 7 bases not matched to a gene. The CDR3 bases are TGTGCCAGCAGCTTGTTCGATTGGGAGGGAGAGACCCAGTACTTC. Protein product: CASSLFDWEGETQYF.

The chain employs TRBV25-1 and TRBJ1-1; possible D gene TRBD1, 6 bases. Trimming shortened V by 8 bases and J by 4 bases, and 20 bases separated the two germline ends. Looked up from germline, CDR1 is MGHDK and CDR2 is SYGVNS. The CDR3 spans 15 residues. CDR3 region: CASHLGGDVATEAFF. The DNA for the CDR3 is TGTGCCAGCCATTTAGGGGGGGACGTTGCCACTGAAGCTTTCTTT.

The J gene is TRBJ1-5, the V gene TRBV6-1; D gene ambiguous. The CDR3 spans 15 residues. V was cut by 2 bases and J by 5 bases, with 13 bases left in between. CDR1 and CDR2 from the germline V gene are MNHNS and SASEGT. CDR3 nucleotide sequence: TGTGCCAGCAGTGAACGGGATCTCGGCGATCAGCCCCAGCATTTT. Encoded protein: CASSERDLGDQPQHF.

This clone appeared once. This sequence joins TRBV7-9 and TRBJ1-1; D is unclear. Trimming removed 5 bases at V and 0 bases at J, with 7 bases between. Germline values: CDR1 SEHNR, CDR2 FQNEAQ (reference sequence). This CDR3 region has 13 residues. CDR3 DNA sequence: TGTGCCAGCAGCCACCTAATGAACACTGAAGCTTTCTTT. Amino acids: CASSHLMNTEAFF.

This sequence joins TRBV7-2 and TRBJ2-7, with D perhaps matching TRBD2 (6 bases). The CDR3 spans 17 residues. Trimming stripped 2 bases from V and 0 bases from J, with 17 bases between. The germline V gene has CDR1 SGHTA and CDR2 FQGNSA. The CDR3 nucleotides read TGTGCCAGCAGCTTACACGGCGGGGCTACGAGCTCCTACGAGCAGTACTTC. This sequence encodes CASSLHGGATSSYEQYF.

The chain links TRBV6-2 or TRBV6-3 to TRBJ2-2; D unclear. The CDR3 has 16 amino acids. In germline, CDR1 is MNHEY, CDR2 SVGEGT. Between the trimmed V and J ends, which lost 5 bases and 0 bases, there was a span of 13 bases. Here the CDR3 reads CASSPHFVSNTGELFF. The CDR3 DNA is TGTGCCAGCAGTCCCCATTTTGTTTCGAACACCGGGGAGCTGTTTTTT.

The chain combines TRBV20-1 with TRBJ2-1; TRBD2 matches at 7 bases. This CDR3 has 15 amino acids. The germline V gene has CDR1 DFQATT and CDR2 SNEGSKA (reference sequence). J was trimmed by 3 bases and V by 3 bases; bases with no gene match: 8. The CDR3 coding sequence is TGCAGTGCTAGTGGGGGGGGTGCGGGCTACAATGAGCAGTTCTTC. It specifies CSASGGGAGYNEQFF.